A selection of T cell receptor beta chains follows, all from one sample in a study of regulatory T cells in long-lasting Graves disease. In TCRdb, the multiplex PCR reads were re-called with MiXCR into one record per CDR3 protein. The sample gives about 440,000 distinct CDR3 sequences, roughly 15% of which show up once; approximately 12% is in the top ten. These data were also filed under a second study, of T cells in Graves' hyperthyroidism and ophthalmopathy.

Sequenced material: peripheral blood mononuclear cells (PBMCs), taken at new diagnosis, from a patient treated with antithyroid drugs. These receptors all stem from a woman in her 30s with Graves disease. Both conserved end residues are part of each CDR3. Fields, in order: J gene, D gene, CDR3 length, clone size, V gene, CDR3 protein, CDR3 DNA. A D gene is named only where the DNA matches it firmly. Clone size is stated in some rows and not others, as once, few, many or a class when expanded.

TRBJ1-5,-,13,many,TRBV6-1,CASNSRAYQPQHF,TGTGCCAGCAACAGCCGGGCCTATCAGCCCCAGCATTTT
TRBJ2-7,-,14,many,TRBV3-1,CASSLSGTRNEQYF,TGTGCCAGCAGCCTATCCGGGACAAGGAACGAGCAGTACTTC
TRBJ2-1,TRBD2,15,few,TRBV4-1,CASSRPTSGGNEQFF,TGCGCCAGCAGCCGACCGACTAGCGGGGGAAATGAGCAGTTCTTC
TRBJ2-5,TRBD2,16,many,TRBV12-3/TRBV12-4,CASSSWGTSGRETQYF,TGTGCCAGCAGTTCATGGGGGACTAGCGGTCGAGAGACCCAGTACTTC
TRBJ2-2,-,15,many,TRBV30,CAWRDWRMNTGELFF,TGTGCCTGGAGGGATTGGCGGATGAACACCGGGGAGCTGTTTTTT
TRBJ2-1,-,14,-,TRBV6-1,CASSEASPKGEQFF,TGTGCCAGCAGTGAGGCTAGCCCAAAAGGGGAGCAGTTCTTC
TRBJ1-2,-,15,-,TRBV6-6,CASSYSSVRDYGYTF,TGTGCCAGCAGTTACTCGTCGGTGCGGGACTATGGCTACACCTTC
TRBJ2-2,-,16,-,TRBV4-3,CASTPGSGGATGELFF,TGCGCCAGCACCCCGGGCAGCGGAGGCGCCACCGGGGAGCTGTTTTTT
TRBJ2-3,TRBD1,16,many,TRBV5-1,CASSLGGQGFPYTQYF,TGCGCCAGCAGCTTGGGGGGACAGGGATTTCCATATACGCAGTATTTT
TRBJ1-2,-,15,many,TRBV10-3,CAISESTGSEYGYTF,TGTGCCATCAGTGAGTCAACAGGGAGCGAGTATGGCTACACCTTC
TRBJ1-2,-,13,many,TRBV18,CASSPSIGGGYTF,TGTGCCAGCTCACCTTCGATCGGAGGGGGCTACACCTTC
TRBJ2-1,TRBD2,16,-,TRBV28,CASSLGGLADYNEQFF,TGTGCCAGCAGTTTAGGGGGACTAGCGGATTACAATGAGCAGTTCTTC
TRBJ2-1,TRBD2,13,many,TRBV11-1,CASSPGGGDEQFF,TGTGCCAGCAGCCCGGGGGGGGGCGATGAGCAGTTCTTC
TRBJ2-3,TRBD2,17,many,TRBV7-2,CASSPPGSGTWTDTQYF,TGTGCCAGCAGCCCCCCGGGTAGCGGGACCTGGACAGATACGCAGTATTTT
TRBJ2-7,-,11,many,TRBV27,CATSGLGEQYF,TGTGCCACCTCTGGGCTAGGCGAGCAGTACTTC
TRBJ2-1,TRBD2,16,few,TRBV9,CASSPPGSGKGNEQFF,TGTGCCAGCAGCCCTCCAGGTAGCGGGAAAGGGAATGAGCAGTTCTTC
TRBJ2-6,-,19,once,TRBV20-1,CSARDISGWRDSGANVLTF,TGCAGTGCTAGAGATATATCAGGCTGGAGGGATTCTGGGGCCAACGTCCTGACTTTC
TRBJ2-3,TRBD2,18,-,TRBV19,CASTPGGGLAIVIDTQYF,TGTGCCAGTACCCCAGGGGGTGGACTAGCGATTGTTATAGATACGCAGTATTTT
TRBJ1-6,-,15,many,TRBV20-1,CSARDRGQGNSPLHF,TGCAGTGCTAGAGATCGGGGGCAGGGGAACTCACCCCTCCACTTT
TRBJ2-3,-,15,many,TRBV9,CASSVGAGWTDTQYF,TGTGCCAGCAGCGTTGGGGCGGGATGGACAGATACGCAGTATTTT
TRBJ1-4,-,14,-,TRBV7-9,CASSLGLQGEKLFF,TGTGCCAGCAGCTTGGGCCTTCAGGGTGAAAAACTGTTTTTT
TRBJ1-2,TRBD1,15,many,TRBV3-1,CASSGRDRENYGYTF,TGTGCCAGCAGCGGAAGGGACAGGGAAAACTATGGCTACACCTTC
TRBJ2-2,-,17,-,TRBV6-1,CASRLLGVAVNTGELFF,TGTGCCAGCAGGCTACTCGGGGTAGCGGTGAACACCGGGGAGCTGTTTTTT
TRBJ2-2,-,12,many,TRBV2,CASSAVAGELFF,TGTGCCAGCAGTGCGGTAGCCGGGGAGCTGTTTTTT
TRBJ2-7,TRBD2,17,many,TRBV7-9,CASSTGLAGEGSYEQYF,TGTGCCAGCAGCACCGGACTAGCGGGAGAGGGATCCTACGAGCAGTACTTC
TRBJ2-7,TRBD1,16,-,TRBV7-6,CGSSLERDRGVYEQYF,TGTGGCAGCAGCTTAGAAAGGGACAGGGGGGTCTACGAGCAGTACTTC
TRBJ2-1,TRBD2,15,many,TRBV5-1,CASRLAGGSYNEQFF,TGCGCCAGCAGATTAGCGGGCGGGTCCTACAATGAGCAGTTCTTC
TRBJ2-5,TRBD2,13,many,TRBV7-2,CASSLGGRETQYF,TGTGCCAGCAGCTTAGGCGGGAGAGAGACCCAGTACTTC
TRBJ2-1,-,14,many,TRBV12-5,CASGPEAFDNEQFF,TGTGCTAGTGGTCCGGAGGCCTTTGACAATGAGCAGTTCTTC
TRBJ2-7,TRBD1,15,few,TRBV27,CASSPSDRGSREQYF,TGTGCCAGCAGCCCATCTGACAGGGGAAGTCGCGAGCAGTACTTC
TRBJ1-2,-,11,-,TRBV12-5,CASVLVCGYTF,TGTGCTAGTGTTTTGGTTTGTGGCTACACCTTC